The 32 T cell receptor beta chains below all came from one sample that was sequenced in a study of T cells in Graves' hyperthyroidism and ophthalmopathy. RNA transcripts gave rise to amplified TCR beta CDR3 regions. HTBI primers were the set used in a first-round RT-PCR of the TCR CDR3. TCRdb re-analysed the multiplex PCR reads in MiXCR, keeping a single row per CDR3 protein. The sample shows 300,000 to 450,000 distinct CDR3 sequences, more than 11% of them seen only once. Sequencing input: blood. These receptors were collected from a woman aged 60-70 years with Graves' hyperthyroidism.

V and J are TRBV28 and TRBJ2-7, with D perhaps TRBD1 or TRBD2 (5 bases each). The CDR3 has 14 residues. V was shortened by 5 bases and J by 5 bases, with 16 bases between the two germline ends. Germline lookup yields CDR1 MDHEN and CDR2 SYDVKM. The CDR3 DNA reads as TGTGCCAGCAGTCGTACAGGCGAGGGCAACGAGCAGTACTTC. Its translation is CASSRTGEGNEQYF.

This clonotype has a count of ten or more. The chain joins TRBV2 to TRBJ1-5; the D gene is possibly TRBD1 (6 bases). The CDR3 has 14 residues. CDR1 and CDR2 from the germline V gene are SNHLY and FYNNEI. Trimming removed 4 bases at V and 2 bases at J, with 9 bases between. The DNA of the CDR3 is TGTGCCAGCAGTGGGGGGACACGCAATCAGCCCCAGCATTTT. It specifies CASSGGTRNQPQHF.

This clonotype appeared many times. The chain is built from TRBV11-3 and TRBJ2-2; D may be TRBD2 (5 bases). The germline gives CDR1 SGHNT, CDR2 YENEEA. The germline V and J ends were trimmed by 0 bases and 7 bases, with 9 bases remaining between them. There are 14 residues in the CDR3. For the CDR3, the DNA is TGTGCCAGCAGCTTAGATCGTGCGGGCGGGGAGCTGTTTTTT. Its translation: CASSLDRAGGELFF.

This clonotype was seen at least ten times. The CDR3 DNA follows: TGTGCCAGCAGTGAAGGGACAGGGGTTCTCGAGCAGTACTTC. It is translated as CASSEGTGVLEQYF. This chain joins TRBV6-1 and TRBJ2-7; 9 bases map to TRBD1. Trimming removed 1 base from V and 6 bases from J; junction bases left unmatched: 4. This CDR3 region has 14 residues. Germline loops: CDR1 MNHNS, CDR2 SASEGT.

CDR3 nucleotides: TGTGCCAGTGACGGGACAGGGAATCAGCCCCAGCATTTT. This sequence encodes CASDGTGNQPQHF. This chain uses TRBV6-1 with TRBJ1-5; the match to TRBD1 covers 9 bases. CDR3 size: 13 residues. The germline V gene encodes CDR1 MNHNS and CDR2 SASEGT. With 9 bases clipped from V and 4 bases from J, the junction kept 4 bases outside the gene matches.

This clonotype was recorded at least ten times. The V gene is TRBV18, the J gene TRBJ1-4; D unresolved. This CDR3 is 16 amino acids long. V was trimmed by 0 bases and J by 1 base, leaving 9 bases between them. The germline CDR1 and CDR2 sequences are KGHSH and LQKENI. The CDR3: CASSPPGSGTNEKLFF. DNA of the CDR3: TGTGCCAGCTCACCACCAGGGAGTGGAACTAATGAAAAACTGTTTTTT.

This clonotype came up many times. This rearrangement joins TRBV30 to TRBJ2-1, with TRBD2 as a possible D gene (6 bases). Germline CDR1 is GTSNPN and CDR2 is SVGIG (reference sequence). The CDR3 consists of 15 residues. Trimming shortened V by 1 base and J by 2 bases, and 12 bases separated the two germline ends. CDR3 DNA sequence: TGTGCCTGGAGTGAAACGGGAGACCCCTACAATGAGCAGTTCTTC. Translating gives CAWSETGDPYNEQFF.

As to this clonotype: A read error is possible here, since a much larger clone lies one base away. The chain combines TRBV6-1 with TRBJ2-5, with 9 bases fitting TRBD2. This CDR3 contains 14 residues. Germline trimming cut 10 bases from V and 2 bases from J; bases unmatched to any gene: 8. Germline V gene lookup returns CDR1 MNHNS and CDR2 SASEGT. The CDR3 is CANSKTSGQETQYF. DNA for the CDR3: TGTGCCAACAGCAAGACTAGCGGACAAGAGACCCAGTACTTC.

This clonotype was seen a few times. The CDR3 sequence: CASSETTSGRNEQFF. CDR3 nucleotides: TGTGCCAGCAGTGAAACGACTAGCGGGAGGAATGAGCAGTTCTTC. The gene calls are TRBV25-1 and TRBJ2-1; TRBD2 matches at 13 bases. Germline V gene sequence: CDR1 MGHDK, CDR2 SYGVNS. The CDR3 extends over 15 amino acids. J gave up 7 bases and V 2 bases, and 2 bases lay outside the gene matches.

This clonotype was counted ten times or more. V and J are TRBV12-3 or TRBV12-4 and TRBJ1-1; D is ambiguous. V lost 6 bases, J lost 5 bases, and 13 bases lay in between. CDR3 length: 13 amino acids. The CDR3 protein is CASRNMRWTEAFF. CDR3 bases: TGTGCCAGCAGAAACATGAGGTGGACTGAAGCTTTCTTT.

Many counts were recorded for this clonotype. This chain links TRBV11-2 with TRBJ2-2; 14 bases agree with TRBD2. Germline CDR1 and CDR2: SGHAT and FQNNGV. The junction had 11 bases not matched to a gene; V was cut back by 5 bases and J by 0 bases. The CDR3 consists of 20 residues. CDR3 sequence reads: CASSHHPGLAGEPNTGELFF. CDR3 in DNA: TGTGCCAGCAGCCACCACCCGGGACTAGCGGGAGAACCGAACACCGGGGAGCTGTTTTTT.

This clonotype was recorded at least ten times. This chain connects TRBV28 to TRBJ2-5; 7 nucleotides match TRBD2. Trimming at V came to 3 bases and at J to 2 bases, leaving 9 bases not matched to a gene. The CDR3 has 16 residues. The germline V gene has CDR1 MDHEN and CDR2 SYDVKM. The CDR3 DNA is TGTGCCAGCAGTTTGCCTAGCGCGGGGGTTCAAGAGACCCAGTACTTC. It yields the protein CASSLPSAGVQETQYF.

The sample holds a few counts of this clonotype. The chain employs TRBV6-1 and TRBJ2-7; TRBD1 aligns across 7 bases. This CDR3 comprises 13 residues. Per the germline V gene, CDR1 is MNHNS and CDR2 is SASEGT. V dropped 10 bases and J dropped 1; count of bases not matched to a gene: 7. The DNA of the CDR3 is TGTGCCACCATCAGGGGGAGATCCTACGAGCAGTACTTC. It is translated as CATIRGRSYEQYF.

Many counts were recorded for this clonotype. This rearrangement joins TRBV12-3 or TRBV12-4 to TRBJ1-5, with 8 bases lining up with TRBD1. The V segment lost 4 bases and the J segment 3 bases; nucleotides outside the gene matches: 2. The CDR3 is made up of 14 amino acids. The CDR3 nucleotides are TGTGCCAGCAGTTGGACAGGGAACAATCAGCCCCAGCATTTT. Translating it yields CASSWTGNNQPQHF.

The table lists this clonotype with many counts. CDR3 region: CAWSVGGYTEAFF. In DNA form, the CDR3 reads TGTGCCTGGAGTGTAGGGGGCTACACTGAAGCTTTCTTT. The V call is TRBV30, the J call TRBJ1-1; the match to TRBD1 covers 7 bases. V shed 0 bases, J shed 3 bases, and the junction held 1 base outside the gene matches. This CDR3 contains 13 residues. Germline assignment: CDR1 GTSNPN and CDR2 SVGIG (reference sequence).

This clonotype was seen ten or more times. This sequence joins TRBV12-3 or TRBV12-4 and TRBJ2-6, with a possible D match to TRBD2 (6 bases). The CDR3 runs to 15 residues. Trimming removed 7 bases at V and 0 bases at J, with 10 bases between. The CDR3 protein is CASTRGFSGANVLTF. The CDR3 DNA follows: TGTGCCAGCACTCGGGGGTTCTCTGGGGCCAACGTCCTGACTTTC.

The chain carries TRBV24-1 and TRBJ2-2; no firm D call. CDR3 length: 14 amino acids. CDR1 and CDR2 (germline): KGHDR, SFDVKD. V lost 4 bases to trimming and J lost 0 bases, with 5 bases between them. The CDR3 protein is CATSEESNTGELFF. The CDR3 DNA reads TGTGCCACCAGTGAGGAATCGAACACCGGGGAGCTGTTTTTT.

The rearrangement links TRBV7-8 to TRBJ2-7; D might be TRBD2 (5 bases). Germline loops: CDR1 SGHVS, CDR2 FQNEAQ. V shed 0 bases and J shed 4 bases, with 10 bases lying between them. CDR3 length: 14 amino acids. CDR3 nucleotide sequence: TGTGCCAGCAGCTTAGCGAGGGAAGAGTACGAGCAGTACTTC. Amino acid sequence: CASSLAREEYEQYF.

This clonotype was recorded many times. V usage is TRBV7-2 and J usage is TRBJ2-7; either TRBD1 or TRBD2 may supply D (6 bases each). The CDR3 length is 14 residues. Trimming pared 2 bases from V and 2 bases from J, leaving 10 bases between. Germline V gene data show CDR1 as SGHTA and CDR2 as FQGNSA. CDR3 nucleotide sequence: TGTGCCAGCAGCTTATCCGGGGGCGCCTACGAGCAGTACTTC. Protein sequence: CASSLSGGAYEQYF. Together with reference TRBV7-2 and TRBJ2-7, the CDR3 gives the full variable domain: GAGVSQSPSNKVTEKGKDVELRCDPISGHTALYWYRQSLGQGLEFLIYFQGNSAPDKSGLPSDRFSAERTGGSVSTLTIQRTQQEDSAVYLCASSLSGGAYEQYFGPGTRLTVT.

Ten or more counts support this clonotype. This chain joins TRBV11-2 and TRBJ1-1; weak D call: TRBD1 (6 bases). CDR1 is SGHAT and CDR2 is FQNNGV in the germline V gene. The CDR3 has 17 residues. V was trimmed by 5 bases and J by 2 bases, leaving 21 bases between them. CDR3 sequence (DNA): TGTGCCAGCAGCCTGAGGGGGTCCAGGATTTTTAACACTGAAGCTTTCTTT. This codes for CASSLRGSRIFNTEAFF.

This clonotype was found a few times. The chain carries TRBV7-8 and TRBJ2-7; 13 bases line up with TRBD2. Germline assignment: CDR1 SGHVS and CDR2 FQNEAQ. CDR3 length equals 16 residues. V dropped 4 bases and J dropped 2; count of bases not matched to a gene: 5. The CDR3 spells CASSSGLAGLTYEQYF. DNA for the CDR3: TGTGCCAGCAGCTCGGGACTAGCGGGGTTGACCTACGAGCAGTACTTC.

This clonotype was observed a few times. The junction departs from the called germline gene at one end, perhaps through a read error. The chain links TRBV27 to TRBJ2-6; the match to TRBD2 covers 7 bases. Germline V lookup: CDR1 MNHEY, CDR2 SMNVEV (reference sequence). The CDR3 is 20 residues long. CDR3 bases: TGTGCCAGCAGTTTAGGTTCGCGGTGGGGACTAAGGTCTGGGGCCAACGTCCCGACTTTC. Protein product: CASSLGSRWGLRSGANVPTF. The full variable domain, in which reference TRBV27 and TRBJ2-6 provide the parts outside the CDR3, is EAQVTQNPRYLITVTGKKLTVTCSQNMNHEYMSWYRQDPGLGLRQIYYSMNVEVTDKGDVPEGYKVSRKEKRNFPLILESPSPNQTSLYFCASSLGSRWGLRSGANVPTFGAGSRLTVL.

This clonotype was seen ten or more times. The CDR3 protein is CAWSGPIIAKNIQYF. In DNA, the CDR3 is TGTGCCTGGAGTGGGCCTATCATAGCCAAAAACATTCAGTACTTC. The chain is built from TRBV30 and TRBJ2-4; no definite D call. This CDR3 has 15 amino acids. V dropped 1 base and J dropped 0 bases, with 10 bases sitting between them. The germline V gene has CDR1 GTSNPN and CDR2 SVGIG (reference sequence).

This clonotype was counted a few times. The chain couples TRBV6-2 or TRBV6-3 to TRBJ1-2; no reliable D call. Per germline, CDR1 MNHEY and CDR2 SVGEGT. The ends were cut back, 8 bases at V and 0 bases at J, with 13 bases in the middle. This CDR3 has 14 amino acids. The CDR3: CASLAEGPNYGYTF. DNA of the CDR3: TGTGCCAGCCTTGCGGAGGGTCCTAACTATGGCTACACCTTC.

V gene TRBV6-1 combines with J gene TRBJ2-2; D is possibly TRBD2 (6 bases). Germline V lookup: CDR1 MNHNS, CDR2 SASEGT. This CDR3 has 13 residues. Between the trimmed V and J ends, which lost 8 bases and 4 bases, there was a span of 11 bases. The CDR3 reads CASQRRVTGELFF. In DNA, the CDR3 is TGTGCCAGCCAAAGGAGGGTCACCGGGGAGCTGTTTTTT.

The chain couples TRBV4-1 to TRBJ1-5, with TRBD1 matching 7 bases. The CDR3 runs to 17 residues. The V segment lost 4 bases and the J segment 2 bases; nucleotides outside the gene matches: 11. Germline V gene data show CDR1 as MGHRA and CDR2 as YSYEKL. CDR3 DNA sequence: TGCGCCAGCAGCCGAGTCGCTATACAGGGGCGCAATCAGCCCCAGCATTTT. Translating gives CASSRVAIQGRNQPQHF.

This sequence joins TRBV5-1 and TRBJ2-5; maybe TRBD2 (5 bases). The V gene's germline CDR1 is SGHRS and CDR2 YFSETQ. The CDR3 sequence is 15 residues long. Trimming pared 0 bases from V and 1 base from J, leaving 10 bases between. The CDR3 DNA is TGCGCCAGCAGCTTGGAGGGAGCCCCCCAAGAGACCCAGTACTTC. This translates into CASSLEGAPQETQYF.

In its sample, this clonotype was seen many times. The J gene is TRBJ1-4, the V gene TRBV7-9; no reliable D call. In germline, CDR1 is SEHNR, CDR2 FQNEAQ (reference sequence). This CDR3 is built from 14 residues. Trimming took 2 bases from V and 0 from J, leaving 4 bases between them. The CDR3 spells CASSLITTNEKLFF. DNA of the CDR3: TGTGCCAGCAGCTTAATAACAACTAATGAAAAACTGTTTTTT.

This clonotype was detected ten times or more. This chain connects TRBV30 to TRBJ1-1; 9 nucleotides line up with TRBD1. V lost 3 bases to trimming and J lost 0 bases; unmatched junction nucleotides: 8. This CDR3 has 16 residues. The V gene's germline CDR1 is GTSNPN and CDR2 SVGIG (reference sequence). CDR3 sequence reads: CAWSSGTGWMNTEAFF. The CDR3 DNA follows: TGTGCCTGGAGCTCGGGGACAGGGTGGATGAACACTGAAGCTTTCTTT.

This clonotype has at least ten counts. The genes are TRBV27 and TRBJ1-5, with 11 bases fitting TRBD1. Unmatched junction bases numbered 12, after V lost 4 bases and J lost 4 bases. This CDR3 contains 18 residues. The germline V gene has CDR1 MNHEY and CDR2 SMNVEV (reference sequence). CDR3 region: CASSSSGTGGLANQPQHF. The CDR3 region has the DNA TGTGCCAGCAGTTCCTCCGGGACAGGGGGATTAGCTAATCAGCCCCAGCATTTT.

This clonotype was found a few times. The CDR3 reads CASSYSTGAAYNSPLHF. In DNA, the CDR3 is TGTGCCAGCAGTTACTCTACTGGTGCGGCCTATAATTCACCCCTCCACTTT. The chain couples TRBV6-6 to TRBJ1-6; D uncertain. Trimming removed 0 bases from V and 2 bases from J, with 11 bases in between. CDR1 MNHNY and CDR2 SVGAGI come from the germline V gene (reference sequence). The CDR3 is 17 amino acids.

This clonotype was detected only a few times. CDR3: CASSLLGLAGWEQFF. The CDR3 nucleotides are TGTGCCAGCAGCTTACTGGGACTAGCGGGTTGGGAGCAGTTCTTC. V gene TRBV11-3 combines with J gene TRBJ2-1; 12 nucleotides align to TRBD2. The CDR3 sequence is 15 residues long. Looked up from germline, CDR1 is SGHNT and CDR2 is YENEEA. After removal of 2 bases from V and 10 bases from J, the junction contained 6 bases not matched to a gene.